Here is one TCR beta chain with its context. CDR1 and CDR2 from the germline V gene are DFQATT and SNEGSKA (reference sequence). The V end lost 6 bases, the J end lost 9 bases, and 9 bases lay between the germline ends. The CDR3 runs 11 residues. Sequencing was performed with immunoSEQ multiplex PCR; in TCRdb, only in-frame clones are kept and a portion is missing. This sample has some 40,000 clones; 94% occur once, and the top ten carry 0.095% to 0.15%. The entry originates in a study of human thymus T cells. Sequenced: blood. This clonotype was obtained from a boy less than two years old with a congenital heart defect but otherwise immunologically healthy. This chain uses TRBV20-1 with TRBJ1-6; D not certain. The CDR3 DNA follows: TGCAGTGCCCCGTCGGGTTCACCCCTCCACTTT. Residues: CSAPSGSPLHF.